The 15 T cell receptor beta chains listed next were all sequenced from one sample in a study of shared clonotypes between healthy human individuals. Libraries were prepared by immunoSEQ multiplex PCR; TCRdb keeps only in-frame clonotypes and omits some of them. The sample has some 470,000 clones; 75% to 85% are singletons. Sequencing was carried out using PBMCs. These receptors were collected from a woman in her thirties or forties in good health. Some clones in this sample may be carry-over from other donors' samples.

CDR3 residues: CASSYSQGREKLFF. In DNA, the CDR3 is TGTGCCAGCAGTTACTCCCAGGGGCGTGAAAAACTGTTTTTT. The chain couples TRBV6-5 to TRBJ1-4; D perhaps matches TRBD1 (6 bases). This CDR3 has 14 residues. The germline gives CDR1 MNHEY, CDR2 SVGAGI. V lost 0 bases, J lost 7 bases, and 9 bases lay in between.

The rearrangement uses TRBV4-3 and TRBJ1-1; D gene ambiguous. V shed 0 bases and J shed 4 bases, with 6 bases lying between them. CDR3 length: 13 amino acids. Looked up from germline, CDR1 is LGHNA and CDR2 is YSLEER. The CDR3, as DNA: TGCGCCAGCAGCCAAGAGCCTCTCACTGAAGCTTTCTTT. Translation: CASSQEPLTEAFF.

This clone was seen a handful of times. The chain combines TRBV5-4 with TRBJ2-5, with 7 bases aligning to TRBD1. V shed 4 bases, J shed 5 bases, and the junction held 8 bases outside the gene matches. Germline values: CDR1 SGHNT, CDR2 YYREEE (reference sequence). CDR3 length: 14 amino acids. The chain's CDR3 is CASSPQGLGETQYF. DNA of the CDR3: TGTGCCAGCAGCCCACAGGGGCTAGGGGAGACCCAGTACTTC.

The V gene is TRBV7-6, the J gene TRBJ2-2; D remains ambiguous. Germline V CDR1 and CDR2: SGHVS, FNYEAQ. This CDR3 is built from 13 residues. The V end was cut by 2 bases, the J end by 0 bases, with 1 base between. As DNA, the CDR3 is TGTGCCAGCAGCTTAACGAACACCGGGGAGCTGTTTTTT. Amino acid sequence: CASSLTNTGELFF.

The V and J genes are TRBV30 and TRBJ2-2; D not certain. This CDR3 contains 14 residues. CDR1 is GTSNPN, CDR2 SVGIG, per germline (reference sequence). Trimming left V 0 bases short and J 4 bases short, with 9 bases between. Written as DNA, the CDR3 is TGTGCCTGGAGTGTACGCGGCGGCACCGGGGAGCTGTTTTTT. Its translation is CAWSVRGGTGELFF.

This clone was found many times. Different DNA sequences within this sample yield the same CDR3. CDR3 sequence (DNA): TGCAGCGTGAGAAGGGATTCTCCGCTGGGCTACACCTTC. Amino acids: CSVRRDSPLGYTF. This sequence joins TRBV29-1 and TRBJ1-2; D remains ambiguous. Germline values: CDR1 SQVTM, CDR2 ANQGSEA. The CDR3 contains 13 residues. V was trimmed by 6 bases and J by 8 bases, leaving 19 bases between them.

The chain recombines TRBV6-1 with TRBJ1-5; TRBD1 aligns across 7 bases. The CDR3 is 15 residues long. Trimming took 4 bases from V and 5 from J; bases not matched to a gene: 8. The V gene's germline CDR1 is MNHNS and CDR2 SASEGT. For the CDR3, the DNA is TGTGCCAGCAGTGTCGACAGGGATTCATATCAGCCCCAGCATTTT. Translating it yields CASSVDRDSYQPQHF.

CDR3 DNA sequence: TGTGCCAGCAGCTTCCGCGGGAGTGATGGGTGGGATACGCAGTATTTT. It is translated as CASSFRGSDGWDTQYF. The chain is built from TRBV7-3 and TRBJ2-3; 7 bases are a match to TRBD2. The CDR3 length is 16 residues. CDR1 SGHTA and CDR2 FQGTGA come from the germline V gene. V dropped 3 bases and J dropped 6; count of bases not matched to a gene: 12. Full variable domain (remainder filled in from reference TRBV7-3 and TRBJ2-3): GAGVSQTPSNKVTEKGKYVELRCDPISGHTALYWYRQSLGQGPEFLIYFQGTGAADDSGLPNDRFFAVRPEGSVSTLKIQRTERGDSAVYLCASSFRGSDGWDTQYFGPGTRLTVL.

V is TRBV5-1 and J is TRBJ1-1, with D hard to call. Looked up from germline, CDR1 is SGHRS and CDR2 is YFSETQ. V was trimmed by 0 bases and J by 0 bases, leaving 9 bases between them. The CDR3 extends over 15 amino acids. CDR3 in DNA: TGCGCCAGCAGCTTGGCCGGGCCCATGAACACTGAAGCTTTCTTT. It translates to CASSLAGPMNTEAFF.

V usage is TRBV28 and J usage is TRBJ2-3; a weak D match, TRBD2 (6 bases). This CDR3 contains 16 residues. V lost 4 bases and J 1 base, leaving 15 bases between the germline ends. The germline V gene has CDR1 MDHEN and CDR2 SYDVKM. The CDR3 coding sequence is TGTGCCAGCAGTTGGGGCCTAAGGGAGGGCACAGATACGCAGTATTTT. It is translated as CASSWGLREGTDTQYF.

CDR3 DNA sequence: TGTGCCATCAGGCCCACTAGCGGGAGAGAAGCGAGGGAGCTGTTTTTT. Translating gives CAIRPTSGREARELFF. The chain couples TRBV10-3 to TRBJ2-2, with TRBD2 identical over 11 bases. The CDR3 spans 16 residues. Germline CDR1 and CDR2: ENHRY and SYGVKD. Losses at the gene ends were 6 bases for V and 9 bases for J; bases not matched to a gene: 12.

This clone appeared a few times. V usage is TRBV4-2 and J usage is TRBJ2-1; 10 nucleotides align to TRBD2. The CDR3 covers 14 residues. Germline lookup yields CDR1 LGHNA and CDR2 YNFKEQ. Trimming took 5 bases from V and 5 from J; bases not matched to a gene: 3. CDR3 amino acids: CASSIGLADNEQFF. The CDR3 bases are TGTGCCAGCAGCATAGGACTAGCGGACAATGAGCAGTTCTTC.

The V call is TRBV11-2, the J call TRBJ2-1; D gene unclear. The V end lost 3 bases, the J end lost 11 bases, and 14 bases lay between the germline ends. Per germline, CDR1 SGHAT and CDR2 FQNNGV. This CDR3 spans 13 amino acids. The CDR3 DNA follows: TGTGCCAGCAGCTTCGCCTCCCGAGGTCAGCAGTTCTTC. This gives the protein CASSFASRGQQFF.

This clone appeared a few times. The J gene is TRBJ2-1, the V gene TRBV18; no definite D call. The V end lost 0 bases, the J end lost 0 bases, and 9 bases lay between the germline ends. This CDR3 spans 16 amino acids. Germline lookup yields CDR1 KGHSH and CDR2 LQKENI. The CDR3 spells CASSPPAVPSYNEQFF. In DNA form, the CDR3 reads TGTGCCAGCTCACCACCAGCAGTCCCCTCCTACAATGAGCAGTTCTTC. Looking up the rest from reference TRBV18 and TRBJ2-1 gives the full variable domain: NAGVMQNPRHLVRRRGQEARLRCSPMKGHSHVYWYRQLPEEGLKFMVYLQKENIIDESGMPKERFSAEFPKEGPSILRIQQVVRGDSAAYFCASSPPAVPSYNEQFFGPGTRLTVL.

The CDR3 coding sequence is TGCGCCAGCAGCCCGATCCAACCAACAGATACGCAGTATTTT. It translates to CASSPIQPTDTQYF. V is TRBV5-1 and J is TRBJ2-3; D not resolved. Per germline, CDR1 SGHRS and CDR2 YFSETQ. The CDR3 spans 14 residues. V was shortened by 4 bases and J by 3 bases, with 12 bases between the two germline ends.